The rows below give T cell receptor beta chains drawn from one sample of a study of shared clonotypes between healthy human individuals. The protocol was immunoSEQ multiplex PCR, while the TCRdb copy is restricted to in-frame clones and leaves out a portion. The sample yields some 700,000 clones, less than 95% seen once. What was sequenced was memory CD8+ T cells from PBMCs. The receptors originated from a man younger than 30 in good health. Some clones in this sample may be carry-over from other donors' samples. The CDR3 runs from the conserved cysteine through the conserved F or W.

j_gene	v_gene	CDR3aa
TRBJ1-1	TRBV2	CASSEEGGAVMNTEAFF
TRBJ2-4	TRBV7-9	CASSSRGQRELAKNIQYF
TRBJ1-1	TRBV7-9	CASKSGGDTEAFF
TRBJ2-2	TRBV14	CASSTKSWSAGLANTGELFF
TRBJ2-7	TRBV28	CASSSHGISYEQYF
TRBJ2-1	TRBV27	CASSALPGAFYNEQFF
TRBJ1-5	TRBV4-1	CASSQDPSLAPEPQHF
TRBJ1-2	TRBV13	CASSPPRRDGYTF
TRBJ2-1	TRBV7-8	CASSPQSLGGAGYNEQFF
TRBJ2-2	TRBV7-8	CASSARTSGSTGELFF
TRBJ2-3	TRBV9	CASSPGLAGRVDTQYF
TRBJ2-7	TRBV4-1	CASSQPGVPYEQYF
TRBJ1-3	TRBV30	CAWKAAGNTIYF
TRBJ2-2	TRBV13	CASSLQDSGELFF
TRBJ2-7	TRBV5-4	CASSGTRDSSSYEQYF
TRBJ1-2	TRBV15	CATSGGTDYGYTF
TRBJ2-5	TRBV9	CASSADRDQETQYF
TRBJ2-1	TRBV28	CASSLGDRIYNEQFF
TRBJ2-1	TRBV2	CASSKGSGITYNEQFF
TRBJ2-5	TRBV2	CALTQGQGRVRETQYF
.	TRBV7-2	CASSLVLGEQYF
TRBJ2-7	TRBV10-3	CAISESMKVAGGSAEQYF
.	TRBV5-6	CASSGSTTSDSSYEQYF